This passage covers 13 T cell receptor beta chains from one sample sequenced in a study of PD-1 blockade in mismatch repair-deficient tumors. The assay was immunoSEQ multiplex PCR, and TCRdb's table has in-frame clones only and misses some. This table holds 80,000 to 130,000 clones, 70% to 85% found once. Sequenced here: peripheral blood, sampled roughly 35 weeks after starting pembrolizumab. The receptors stem from an adult with mismatch repair-deficient cancer.

This chain joins TRBV7-9 and TRBJ2-3, with 7 bases lining up with TRBD1. After removal of 8 bases from V and 5 bases from J, the junction contained 10 bases not matched to a gene. This CDR3 has 14 residues. CDR1 is SEHNR, CDR2 FQNEAQ, per germline (reference sequence). This CDR3 is CASASNAGGDTQYF. CDR3 in DNA: TGTGCCAGCGCCTCCAATGCAGGGGGAGATACGCAGTATTTT. Looking up the rest from reference TRBV7-9 and TRBJ2-3 gives the full variable domain: DTGVSQNPRHKITKRGQNVTFRCDPISEHNRLYWYRQTLGQGPEFLTYFQNEAQLEKSRLLSDRFSAERPKGSFSTLEIQRTEQGDSAMYLCASASNAGGDTQYFGPGTRLTVL.

The rearrangement links TRBV30 to TRBJ1-2; tentative D call: TRBD1 (5 bases). Trimming took 3 bases from V and 4 from J, leaving 15 bases between them. CDR3 size: 14 residues. CDR1 GTSNPN and CDR2 SVGIG come from the germline V gene (reference sequence). As DNA, the CDR3 is TGTGCCTGGAGGGGACGACTAGGTACCTATGGCTACACCTTC. Amino acid sequence: CAWRGRLGTYGYTF. Full variable domain (missing parts from reference TRBV30 and TRBJ1-2): SQTIHQWPATLVQPVGSPLSLECTVEGTSNPNLYWYRQAAGRGLQLLFYSVGIGQISSEVPQNLSASRPQDRQFILSSKKLLLSDSGFYLCAWRGRLGTYGYTFGSGTRLTVV.

The J gene is TRBJ2-7, the V gene TRBV4-3, with D hard to call. Trimming shortened V by 2 bases and J by 3 bases, and 14 bases separated the two germline ends. This CDR3 is built from 15 residues. Germline CDR1 is LGHNA and CDR2 is YSLEER. The CDR3 coding sequence is TGCGCCAGCAGCCAAAGTGGCCAGAGCGACTACGAGCAGTACTTC. The encoded protein is CASSQSGQSDYEQYF.

The rearrangement joins TRBV10-3 to TRBJ1-5; 12 bases fit TRBD1. This CDR3 spans 17 amino acids. The germline V gene encodes CDR1 ENHRY and CDR2 SYGVKD. The V gene end was trimmed by 3 bases and the J gene end by 3 bases; junction bases not matched to a gene: 6. DNA of the CDR3: TGTGCCATCAGTGACACGGGACAGGGGGCGATCAATCAGCCCCAGCATTTT. This codes for CAISDTGQGAINQPQHF.

V and J are TRBV5-1 and TRBJ2-3; perhaps TRBD2 as D (5 bases). Trimming pared 1 base from V and 0 bases from J, leaving 12 bases between. The CDR3 runs to 16 residues. Germline CDR1 reads SGHRS; CDR2 reads YFSETQ. The DNA for the CDR3 is TGCGCCAGCAGCTTGAGGGTTAGCGAAAGCACAGATACGCAGTATTTT. Its translation: CASSLRVSESTDTQYF.

CDR3 amino acids: CATSRNRRAQGEKLFF. The CDR3, as DNA: TGTGCCACCAGCAGAAATAGGAGGGCACAAGGTGAAAAACTGTTTTTT. This rearrangement joins TRBV15 to TRBJ1-4; D is ambiguous. The CDR3 is made up of 16 amino acids. V was shortened by 2 bases and J by 7 bases, with 17 bases between the two germline ends. Germline lookup yields CDR1 LNHNV and CDR2 YYDKDF (reference sequence).

Remarks on this clone: A read error may produce the germline difference seen at one junction end. The V gene is TRBV7-9, the J gene TRBJ2-3; unclear D gene. This CDR3 is built from 14 residues. The V gene's germline CDR1 is SEHNR and CDR2 FQNEAQ (reference sequence). In DNA, the CDR3 is TGCGCCAGCAGCCAAGAGCTTGGGTCAGATACGCAGTATTTT. Its translation is CASSQELGSDTQYF.

This clone was observed a single time. The rearrangement links TRBV19 to TRBJ2-3; 8 nucleotides match TRBD2. Germline CDR1 is LNHDA and CDR2 is SQIVND (reference sequence). The CDR3 is 16 residues long. V trimming: 6 bases; J trimming: 5 bases; junction bases outside the gene matches: 13. The CDR3 DNA follows: TGTGCCAGTAGCCCCGCCCGAGCGGGAGTGTTAGATACGCAGTATTTT. This codes for CASSPARAGVLDTQYF. The whole variable domain, filled in from reference TRBV19 and TRBJ2-3, reads DGGITQSPKYLFRKEGQNVTLSCEQNLNHDAMYWYRQDPGQGLRLIYYSQIVNDFQKGDIAEGYSVSREKKESFPLTVTSAQKNPTAFYLCASSPARAGVLDTQYFGPGTRLTVL.

The chain is built from TRBV5-1 and TRBJ1-2, with D perhaps TRBD1 (6 bases). CDR1 and CDR2 (germline): SGHRS, YFSETQ. CDR3 length: 14 amino acids. Trimming took off 1 base at V and 3 bases at J, with 10 bases between the two ends. This CDR3 reads CASSLSAGDYGYTF. In DNA, the CDR3 is TGCGCCAGCAGCTTGAGCGCAGGGGACTATGGCTACACCTTC.

V is TRBV5-6 and J is TRBJ2-7; the match to TRBD2 covers 10 bases. V was pared by 4 bases and J by 1 base, with 5 bases of the junction left unmatched. The germline gives CDR1 SGHDT, CDR2 YYEEEE. CDR3 size: 15 residues. The CDR3 here is CASSVGTSVSYEQYF. CDR3 nucleotides: TGTGCCAGCAGCGTGGGGACTAGCGTGTCCTACGAGCAGTACTTC.

The V call is TRBV5-1, the J call TRBJ2-1, with 8 bases identical to TRBD1. J lost 7 bases, V lost 3 bases, and 9 bases had no gene match. CDR3 length: 15 amino acids. Looked up from germline, CDR1 is SGHRS and CDR2 is YFSETQ. The CDR3 reads CASSSPGTGLNEQFF. The CDR3 nucleotides are TGCGCCAGCAGCTCACCCGGGACAGGTTTGAATGAGCAGTTCTTC.

V is TRBV9 and J is TRBJ2-3, with unresolved D. Germline assignment: CDR1 SGDLS and CDR2 YYNGEE. Between the trimmed V and J ends, which lost 0 bases and 2 bases, there was a span of 4 bases. The CDR3 contains 13 residues. As DNA, the CDR3 is TGTGCCAGCAGCGTAGAGACCACAGATACGCAGTATTTT. Its translation is CASSVETTDTQYF. Using reference TRBV9 and TRBJ2-3 for the parts outside the CDR3, the full variable domain is DSGVTQTPKHLITATGQRVTLRCSPRSGDLSVYWYQQSLDQGLQFLIQYYNGEERAKGNILERFSAQQFPDLHSELNLSSLELGDSALYFCASSVETTDTQYFGPGTRLTVL.

The chain is built from TRBV19 and TRBJ1-1; TRBD1 matches 7 bases. Germline V lookup: CDR1 LNHDA, CDR2 SQIVND (reference sequence). V lost 1 base, J lost 7 bases, and 6 bases stayed unmatched. This CDR3 has 14 residues. The CDR3 DNA is TGTGCCAGTAGTATAGCCTCGGGACAGATTGAAGCTTTCTTT. Amino acid sequence: CASSIASGQIEAFF.